A selection of T cell receptor beta chains follows, all from one sample in a study of breast tumors, draining lymph nodes, adjacent tissues. MiXCR, run by TCRdb on the multiplex PCR reads, gives a single entry per CDR3 protein. The table records roughly 220,000 distinct CDR3 sequences, less than 40% of them present only once. Sequenced: axillary lymph node tissue. The receptors originated from a female donor with breast cancer. Some clones in this sample may be carry-over from other donors' samples. Both conserved end residues are part of each CDR3. The order of the fields is V gene, clone size, J gene, D gene, CDR3 DNA, CDR3 protein. A D gene is named only where the DNA matches it firmly. Only part of the rows carry a size: once, few, many, or a class if the clone is expanded.

TRBV9,NA,TRBJ2-1,TRBD1,TGTGCCAGCAGCGCGACAGGGTTTAACACCGGGGAGCAGTTCTTC,CASSATGFNTGEQFF
TRBV20-1,many,TRBJ2-7,TRBD1,TGCAGTGCTTGGGACAGGACACCCTACGAGCAGTACTTC,CSAWDRTPYEQYF
TRBV5-1,many,TRBJ2-2,NA,TGCGCCAGCAGCTTGGGGGGAAACACCGGGGAGCTGTTTTTT,CASSLGGNTGELFF
TRBV5-8,NA,TRBJ2-3,NA,TGTGCCAGCAGCGGTAGGCTAGATACGCAGTATTTT,CASSGRLDTQYF
TRBV20-1,NA,TRBJ2-1,TRBD2,TGCAGTGCTAGAGTTGGTAGCGGGGGGTTCAATGAGCAGTTCTTC,CSARVGSGGFNEQFF
TRBV9,many,TRBJ2-3,TRBD2,TGTGCCAGCAGCGTAGCTCTAGCGGGGGGGCGTGAAGATACGCAGTATTTT,CASSVALAGGREDTQYF
TRBV12-3/TRBV12-4,many,TRBJ2-7,TRBD1,TGTGCCAGCAGTTTCCGGGACAGTCGGGGTTACGAGCAGTACTTC,CASSFRDSRGYEQYF
TRBV5-1,many,TRBJ2-3,TRBD2,TGCGCCAGCAGTTATGGGACTAGCGGGAGGGCCGTTGGAGATACGCAGTATTTT,CASSYGTSGRAVGDTQYF
TRBV2,many,TRBJ2-5,NA,TGTGCCAGCAGTGAGGGGAGAGGGGCAGAGACCCAGTACTTC,CASSEGRGAETQYF
TRBV9,many,TRBJ2-7,TRBD2,TGTGCCAGCAGCTTGAGGGGAGCGGGAGGGGCCGGAGAGCAGTACTTC,CASSLRGAGGAGEQYF
TRBV6-6,NA,TRBJ1-6,NA,TGTGCCAGCAGGTATGACCCGGGACAAAAAAACTCCTATAGTTCACCCCTCCACTTT,CASRYDPGQKNSYSSPLHF
TRBV15,many,TRBJ2-7,TRBD1,TGTGCCACCAGCAGAGGCCGGGACAGTACCTACGAGCAGTACTTC,CATSRGRDSTYEQYF
TRBV24-1,many,TRBJ2-1,TRBD1,TGTGCCACCAGCCCGGGACAGGGGAGAAATGAGCAGTTCTTC,CATSPGQGRNEQFF
TRBV6-5,NA,TRBJ2-5,NA,TGTGCCAGCAGTTACTCGAAGACCCTAGACCAGTACTTC,CASSYSKTLDQYF
TRBV18,few,TRBJ2-3,TRBD1,TGTGCCAGCTCACCACGGGACAGGGGAACAGATACGCAGTATTTT,CASSPRDRGTDTQYF
TRBV5-1,few,TRBJ2-7,NA,TGCGCCAGCAGCTTGGTGGGGTACGAGCACTACTTC,CASSLVGYEHYF
TRBV7-6,NA,TRBJ2-6,NA,TGTGCCAGCAGCCCGAATCTAATCTCGGCCAACGTCCTGACTTTC,CASSPNLISANVLTF
TRBV7-8,NA,TRBJ2-3,TRBD2,TGTGCCAGCAGCCCCCGGACTAGCGGGAGTACAGATACGCAGTATTTT,CASSPRTSGSTDTQYF